These T cell receptor beta chains were read from a single sample in a study of blood T cell repertoires in COVID-19. TCRdb keeps only in-frame clones here, not all; method: immunoSEQ multiplex PCR. Here the sample spans more than 90,000 clones, 60% to 85% being singletons. The sample comprised peripheral blood. The receptor set was obtained from an elderly woman with acute or convalescent COVID-19. Both conserved end residues are part of each CDR3. A D gene is named only where the DNA matches it firmly. The size of a clone is reported for some rows only, either as once, few or many, or as a class for expanded clones.

d_gene	v_gene	j_gene	abundance	CDR3aa	CDR3nt
TRBD2	TRBV6-4	TRBJ2-2	NA	CASSGRAGGTGELFF	TGTGCCAGCAGTGGACGAGCGGGAGGTACCGGGGAGCTGTTTTTT
TRBD2	TRBV6-5	TRBJ2-2	once	CASSLLASTGELFF	TGTGCCAGCAGTTTACTAGCGTCAACCGGGGAGCTGTTTTTT
TRBD1	TRBV6-5	TRBJ2-5	NA	CASSYGQGEAAVTQYF	TGTGCCAGCAGTTACGGGCAGGGGGAAGCCGCGGTGACCCAGTACTTC
NA	TRBV18	TRBJ1-1	NA	CASSPNLTWSAEAFF	TGTGCCAGCTCACCAAATCTAACGTGGAGCGCTGAAGCTTTCTTT
NA	TRBV2	TRBJ2-5	NA	CAGGRGQETQYF	TGTGCCGGCGGACGGGGGCAAGAGACCCAGTACTTC
NA	TRBV19	TRBJ1-4	NA	CASRTGTTEKLFF	TGTGCCAGTAGGACCGGGACAACGGAAAAACTGTTTTTT
TRBD1	TRBV6-5	TRBJ1-6	NA	CASSYSGTAPYSPLHF	TGTGCCAGCAGTTACTCCGGGACAGCGCCTTATTCACCCCTCCACTTT
TRBD2	TRBV7-7	TRBJ2-1	NA	CASSPGLGGWNEQFF	TGTGCTAGCAGCCCGGGACTAGGGGGGTGGAATGAGCAGTTCTTC
NA	TRBV3-1/TRBV3-2	TRBJ2-5	NA	CASSQAGLAETQYF	TGTGCCAGCAGCCAAGCCGGGCTAGCAGAGACCCAGTACTTC
NA	TRBV11-2	TRBJ2-7	NA	CASSLLEGAYEQYF	TGTGCCAGCAGCTTACTGGAGGGTGCCTACGAGCAGTACTTC
TRBD1	TRBV6-4	TRBJ1-2	NA	CASSERTGGGLEGYTF	TGTGCCAGCTCGGAAAGGACAGGGGGCGGATTGGAGGGCTACACCTTC
TRBD1	TRBV3-1/TRBV3-2	TRBJ1-1	NA	CASTPGQGFTAFF	TGTGCCAGCACCCCGGGACAGGGGTTTACAGCTTTCTTT
NA	TRBV18	TRBJ1-2	NA	CASSPRQEGYTF	TGTGCCAGCTCACCGCGACAGGAGGGCTACACCTTC
TRBD1	TRBV6-5	TRBJ1-5	few	CASSYSGTGGNQPQHF	TGTGCCAGCAGTTACTCCGGGACAGGGGGCAATCAGCCCCAGCATTTT
NA	TRBV19	TRBJ1-3	NA	CASSIDGLGNTIYF	TGTGCCAGTAGTATAGACGGACTTGGAAACACCATATATTTT
NA	TRBV12-3/TRBV12-4	TRBJ1-2	NA	CASSFQGDYGYTF	TGTGCCAGCAGTTTTCAGGGTGACTATGGCTACACCTTC
TRBD2	TRBV2	TRBJ2-7	NA	CASSVSETSALEQYF	TGTGCCAGCAGTGTTTCCGAGACTAGCGCTCTCGAGCAGTACTTC
NA	TRBV7-2	TRBJ1-2	NA	CASSLAHPGQGGYTF	TGTGCCAGCAGCTTAGCGCATCCAGGCCAGGGCGGCTACACCTTC
NA	TRBV18	TRBJ2-2	NA	CATPQGQTNTGELFF	TGTGCCACCCCTCAAGGACAAACGAACACCGGGGAGCTGTTTTTT
TRBD1	TRBV11-2	TRBJ2-7	NA	CASRPTGVNEQYF	TGTGCCAGCAGACCGACAGGGGTGAACGAGCAGTACTTC
TRBD1	TRBV12-5	TRBJ1-2	NA	CASGRMDRNYGYTF	TGTGCTAGTGGGAGAATGGACAGGAACTATGGCTACACCTTC
TRBD1	TRBV7-8	TRBJ1-1	once	CASSPGGAGTEAFF	TGTGCCAGCAGCCCAGGGGGCGCTGGGACTGAAGCTTTCTTT
NA	TRBV19	TRBJ2-3	NA	CASWGGQGSSGDTQYF	TGTGCCAGTTGGGGGGGGCAAGGATCAAGTGGAGATACGCAGTATTTT
NA	TRBV6-5	TRBJ2-2	NA	CASSRINRDTGELFF	TGTGCCAGCAGTCGGATAAACAGGGACACCGGGGAGCTGTTTTTT
NA	TRBV5-8	TRBJ2-2	few	CASSLNQGYTGELFF	TGTGCCAGCAGCTTAAACCAGGGGTATACCGGGGAGCTGTTTTTT
TRBD1	TRBV27	TRBJ2-5	NA	CASRIQGRETQYF	TGTGCCAGCAGGATACAGGGGCGGGAGACCCAGTACTTC
TRBD2	TRBV10-3	TRBJ2-7	NA	CAVRTSGTYEQYF	TGTGCCGTCCGGACTAGCGGGACCTACGAGCAGTACTTC
NA	TRBV6-5	TRBJ2-1	NA	CASSQRSSYNEQFF	TGTGCCAGCAGTCAACGGAGCTCCTACAATGAGCAGTTCTTC
NA	TRBV30	TRBJ1-3	NA	CAWNEYNTIYF	TGTGCCTGGAATGAGTACAACACCATATATTTT
TRBD1	TRBV27	TRBJ1-2	once	CASSTYDRVGYGYTF	TGTGCCAGCAGTACTTACGACAGGGTGGGGTATGGCTACACCTTC
TRBD2	TRBV6-5	TRBJ2-1	NA	CASTRSGSSYNEQFF	TGTGCCAGCACCCGTAGCGGGAGCTCCTACAATGAGCAGTTCTTC
NA	TRBV11-2	TRBJ2-7	NA	CASSLDFGHHYEQYF	TGTGCCAGCAGCTTAGATTTCGGACATCACTACGAGCAGTACTTC